This TCR beta chain was retrieved from a study of T-cell memory formation after mild COVID-19. On the study more broadly: Clusters were largely donor specific. Study-wide findings and caveats: Cross-reactive memory seemingly joined, as some responding clones were found in pre-infection memory.

The length of the CDR3 is 16 residues. Between the trimmed V and J ends, which lost 3 bases and 4 bases, there was a span of 15 bases. Germline CDR1 MGHRA, CDR2 YSYEKL. After 5'RACE with constant-segment primers, TCR alpha and TCR beta cDNA libraries carrying sample barcodes and UMIs were obtained. One entry per CDR3 protein results from TCRdb running MiXCR on the 5' RACE reads. The sample includes about 350,000 distinct CDR3 sequences, around 14% of them seen just once. Many counts were recorded for this clonotype. Its antigen remains unidentified. The sequenced sample was PBMCs or a T cell subset sorted from them (not recorded which). This TCR was recovered from a man aged 18 to 30 who had mild COVID-19 (a few samples of this study predate the infection). Cell type and time point are not known. The chain uses TRBV4-1 and TRBJ2-2, with TRBD1 as a possible D gene (5 bases). The CDR3 DNA sequence: TGCGCCAGCAGCCATAGGGCTACAGGACCCACCGGGGAGCTGTTTTTT. Its protein product is CASSHRATGPTGELFF.